This T cell receptor (beta chain) derives from a study of TIL therapy for anti-PD-1-resistant metastatic lung cancer. Study in general: Tumors had a median PD-L1 proportion score of 6%. Half of patients were current or former smokers. Tumors carried a median 1.5 non-synonymous mutations per megabase.

The time point is: pre-treatment sample, taken before nivolumab and TIL therapy. Patients were adults with stage 4 NSCLC. This clone was detected a few times. The V segment lost 1 base and the J segment 0 bases; nucleotides outside the gene matches: 9. Germline CDR1 GTSNPN, CDR2 SVGIG (reference sequence). The CDR3 totals 18 residues. The libraries were made with immunoSEQ v3. Generated by immunoSEQ multiplex PCR, the TCRdb table keeps only in-frame clones and is missing some. The table shows under 70,000 clones, with more than 75% occurring only once. This chain links TRBV30 with TRBJ1-6; 7 nucleotides line up with TRBD1. Here the sequenced sample was blood, taken at baseline. This clonotype originated in a person aged 25-85 years with non-small cell lung cancer. Here the CDR3 reads CAWSGFLGQSSYNSPLHF. For the CDR3, the DNA is TGTGCCTGGAGTGGTTTTTTGGGACAGAGCTCCTATAATTCACCCCTCCACTTT. Variable domain in full (rest from reference TRBV30 and TRBJ1-6): SQTIHQWPATLVQPVGSPLSLECTVEGTSNPNLYWYRQAAGRGLQLLFYSVGIGQISSEVPQNLSASRPQDRQFILSSKKLLLSDSGFYLCAWSGFLGQSSYNSPLHFGNGTRLTVT.